Presented here are 29 T cell receptor beta chains from one specimen sequenced in a study of CD8+ T cells in alopecia areata. The treatment: oral pan-JAK inhibitor, 5-10 mg twice daily. RNA extraction was followed by reverse transcription into cDNA, which acted as the sequencing template. The data were produced by immunoSEQ multiplex PCR, yet TCRdb's version contains in-frame clones alone and is incomplete. The repertoire holds 150,000 to 200,000 clones, with roughly 60% as singletons. The specimen comprised CD4+ T cells sorted from blood, sampled at week 24, from a patient treated with tofacitinib. Every receptor here comes from a human donor with alopecia areata.

V is TRBV29-1 and J is TRBJ2-5, with D perhaps TRBD2 (6 bases). Germline V gene data show CDR1 as SQVTM and CDR2 as ANQGSEA. V dropped 4 bases and J dropped 4 bases, with 16 bases sitting between them. CDR3 length equals 14 residues. In nucleotides, the CDR3 is TGCAGCGTTGTAGGCGGGGCAGGAGGAGAGACCCAGTACTTC. Translation: CSVVGGAGGETQYF.

V usage is TRBV6-1 and J usage is TRBJ1-1; a possible D gene is TRBD1 (6 bases). The CDR3 contains 15 residues. Germline lookup yields CDR1 MNHNS and CDR2 SASEGT. Deletions cut 5 bases from V and 0 bases from J, with 13 bases between. The CDR3 region is CASSHTGTLNTEAFF. CDR3 nucleotides: TGTGCCAGCAGTCATACAGGGACTTTGAACACTGAAGCTTTCTTT.

DNA of the CDR3: TGTGCCACCAGCAGAGATGCCGCTGCCGGGGGCACACCCCTCCACTTT. The encoded protein is CATSRDAAAGGTPLHF. The chain carries TRBV15 and TRBJ1-6; the D gene is possibly TRBD1 (6 bases). The CDR3 is 16 residues long. V lost 0 bases and J lost 11, with 17 bases in between. Germline CDR1 and CDR2: LNHNV and YYDKDF (reference sequence).

The chain combines TRBV15 with TRBJ2-7; possible D gene TRBD1, 5 bases. V gave up 3 bases and J gave up 2 bases, with 11 bases separating them. Germline CDR1 LNHNV, CDR2 YYDKDF (reference sequence). The CDR3 consists of 14 residues. The CDR3 loop reads CATSRDQGPYEQYF. CDR3 bases: TGTGCCACCAGCAGGGATCAGGGCCCCTACGAGCAGTACTTC.

The chain employs TRBV5-6 and TRBJ1-5; possibly TRBD1 for D (6 bases). CDR3 length: 16 amino acids. Trimming removed 2 bases from V and 0 bases from J, with 12 bases in between. Germline values: CDR1 SGHDT, CDR2 YYEEEE. In DNA, the CDR3 is TGTGCCAGCAGCTTTAATACAGGGAGTAGCAATCAGCCCCAGCATTTT. Residues: CASSFNTGSSNQPQHF.

To note about this clone: Other DNA sequences from this sample encode an identical CDR3 as well. The V and J genes are TRBV29-1 and TRBJ1-1; a possible D gene is TRBD1 (5 bases). CDR1 SQVTM and CDR2 ANQGSEA come from the germline V gene. V was pared by 5 bases and J by 2 bases, with 12 bases between. CDR3 size: 13 residues. CDR3 region: CSVKGRANTEAFF. The CDR3 DNA follows: TGCAGCGTTAAGGGCAGGGCTAACACTGAAGCTTTCTTT.

J is TRBJ2-7 and V is TRBV7-2; 15 positions agree with TRBD2. The germline V gene has CDR1 SGHTA and CDR2 FQGNSA. The ends lost 5 bases at V and 7 bases at J; junction bases unmatched: 3. The CDR3 runs to 14 residues. The CDR3 loop is CASSQGTSGGEQYF. The DNA of the CDR3 is TGTGCCAGCAGCCAAGGGACTAGCGGGGGGGAGCAGTACTTC.

V gene TRBV29-1 combines with J gene TRBJ1-4; no clear D gene. Germline V gene sequence: CDR1 SQVTM, CDR2 ANQGSEA. Between the trimmed V and J ends, which lost 4 bases and 5 bases, there was a span of 8 bases. The CDR3 consists of 12 residues. The CDR3 nucleotides are TGCAGCGTTGGAGGGCGGAATGAAAAACTGTTTTTT. Its protein is CSVGGRNEKLFF. Full variable domain (outside the CDR3, taken from reference TRBV29-1 and TRBJ1-4): SAVISQKPSRDICQRGTSLTIQCQVDSQVTMMFWYRQQPGQSLTLIATANQGSEATYESGFVIDKFPISRPNLTFSTLTVSNMSPEDSSIYLCSVGGRNEKLFFGSGTQLSVL.

This chain links TRBV5-1 with TRBJ2-4, with D perhaps TRBD2 (5 bases). The V and J ends lost 5 bases and 8 bases respectively, with 20 bases between them. This CDR3 is 15 amino acids long. The germline V gene has CDR1 SGHRS and CDR2 YFSETQ. Written as DNA, the CDR3 is TGCGCCAGCAGATCACGACCGCAACCGAGGGACATTCAGTACTTC. Translation gives CASRSRPQPRDIQYF. Drawing the rest from reference TRBV5-1 and TRBJ2-4, the complete variable domain is KAGVTQTPRYLIKTRGQQVTLSCSPISGHRSVSWYQQTPGQGLQFLFEYFSETQRNKGNFPGRFSGRQFSNSRSEMNVSTLELGDSALYLCASRSRPQPRDIQYFGAGTRLSVL.

The rearrangement links TRBV15 to TRBJ1-5; a possible D gene is TRBD1 (6 bases). CDR1 and CDR2 (germline): LNHNV, YYDKDF (reference sequence). Deletions cut 3 bases from V and 0 bases from J, with 18 bases between. The CDR3 has 18 residues. CDR3 bases: TGTGCCACCAGCAGGGGACAAGGGGGGGAATATAGCAATCAGCCCCAGCATTTT. This codes for CATSRGQGGEYSNQPQHF.

This rearrangement joins TRBV30 to TRBJ1-4, with 7 bases matching TRBD1. The CDR3 loop spans 16 amino acids. The germline gives CDR1 GTSNPN, CDR2 SVGIG (reference sequence). J was trimmed by 3 bases and V by 0 bases; bases with no gene match: 7. CDR3 bases: TGTGCCTGGAGTGTCGGTTCGCAGGGGGCTAATGAAAAACTGTTTTTT. Translated, it gives CAWSVGSQGANEKLFF.

This clone was detected a few times. The gene calls are TRBV29-1 and TRBJ2-5, with D perhaps TRBD2 (6 bases). Trimming stripped 4 bases from V and 6 bases from J, with 15 bases between. The CDR3 sequence is 13 residues long. Germline V gene data show CDR1 as SQVTM and CDR2 as ANQGSEA. For the CDR3, the DNA is TGCAGCGTTGCTCCGACTAGTTTGCAGACCCAGTACTTC. Protein: CSVAPTSLQTQYF.

This clone was recorded a few times. V usage is TRBV29-1 and J usage is TRBJ1-4; 10 bases are shared with TRBD1. Germline V CDR1 and CDR2: SQVTM, ANQGSEA. This CDR3 comprises 15 residues. V was clipped by 6 bases and J by 8 bases; unmatched bases: 12. The CDR3 nucleotides read TGCAGCGTAAAGGAACTCCGGGACAGGGGCGAAAAACTGTTTTTT. Translating it yields CSVKELRDRGEKLFF.

V and J are TRBV4-1 and TRBJ2-7; D gene unclear. The germline CDR1 and CDR2 sequences are MGHRA and YSYEKL. This CDR3 is built from 13 residues. Trimming stripped 8 bases from V and 2 bases from J, with 13 bases between. The CDR3 loop is CASSEFGAYEQYF. The DNA of the CDR3 is TGCGCCAGCTCGGAGTTCGGTGCCTACGAGCAGTACTTC.

V usage is TRBV29-1 and J usage is TRBJ1-2; 10 nucleotides line up with TRBD1. Germline lookup yields CDR1 SQVTM and CDR2 ANQGSEA. With V trimmed by 4 bases and J by 6 bases, 11 bases remained unmatched. There are 15 residues in the CDR3. The CDR3 DNA follows: TGCAGCGTTGCCGGGGACAGGGGCCCGTCTAATGGCTACACCTTC. It encodes CSVAGDRGPSNGYTF.

This clone was counted only a few times. V usage is TRBV13 and J usage is TRBJ1-4; tentative D call: TRBD1 (5 bases). This CDR3 contains 13 residues. CDR1 is PRHDT, CDR2 FYEKMQ, per germline (reference sequence). Trimming removed 6 bases from V and 4 bases from J, with 9 bases in between. CDR3 nucleotides: TGTGCCAGCAGGAGAGGGGTTAATGAAAAACTGTTTTTT. As protein: CASRRGVNEKLFF.

In this sample, this clone turned up a few times. The chain is built from TRBV6-5 and TRBJ1-6, with 9 bases lining up with TRBD1. The CDR3 extends over 14 amino acids. V shed 6 bases and J 11 bases; nucleotides not matched to a gene: 8. The germline gives CDR1 MNHEY, CDR2 SVGAGI. The CDR3 region is CASSDGQGTTPLHF. Here the CDR3 DNA reads TGTGCCAGCAGCGACGGACAGGGGACTACACCCCTCCACTTT.

The sample holds one count of this clone. V usage is TRBV29-1 and J usage is TRBJ1-2; 9 bases agree with TRBD1. Germline V gene lookup returns CDR1 SQVTM and CDR2 ANQGSEA. The CDR3 extends over 16 amino acids. The V segment lost 3 bases and the J segment 2 bases; nucleotides outside the gene matches: 10. The CDR3 reads CSVDQSRDRVNYGYTF. The CDR3, as DNA: TGCAGCGTTGACCAATCCCGGGACAGGGTGAACTATGGCTACACCTTC.

J is TRBJ2-7 and V is TRBV6-1; TRBD1 agrees at 8 bases. CDR1 and CDR2 (germline): MNHNS, SASEGT. This CDR3 has 14 amino acids. V gave up 2 bases and J gave up 3 bases; unmatched junction bases: 3. The DNA of the CDR3 is TGTGCCAGCAGTGAAAGGGGACAGGTCTACGAGCAGTACTTC. It yields the protein CASSERGQVYEQYF.

This chain connects TRBV19 to TRBJ2-2; 9 bases match TRBD1. The CDR3 covers 13 residues. Germline CDR1 is LNHDA and CDR2 is SQIVND (reference sequence). V lost 6 bases to trimming and J lost 6 bases; unmatched junction nucleotides: 2. CDR3 coding DNA: TGTGCCAGTAGCAGGGACAGGGCCGGGGAGCTGTTTTTT. Translating it yields CASSRDRAGELFF.

The gene calls are TRBV30 and TRBJ1-6, with a tentative D call TRBD1 (5 bases). Germline V gene data show CDR1 as GTSNPN and CDR2 as SVGIG (reference sequence). V lost 3 bases and J lost 10, with 10 bases in between. This CDR3 has 12 residues. The CDR3: CAWRAGESPLHF. CDR3 sequence (DNA): TGTGCCTGGAGGGCGGGGGAATCACCCCTCCACTTT.

This clone was counted a single time. The rearrangement joins TRBV29-1 to TRBJ1-2, with 7 bases fitting TRBD1. This CDR3 spans 13 amino acids. CDR1 is SQVTM and CDR2 is ANQGSEA in the germline V gene. The ends lost 6 bases at V and 7 bases at J; junction bases unmatched: 11. The CDR3 loop is CSVEGKGASGYTF. CDR3 sequence (DNA): TGCAGCGTCGAGGGGAAGGGGGCGTCTGGCTACACCTTC. Full variable domain (missing parts from reference TRBV29-1 and TRBJ1-2): SAVISQKPSRDICQRGTSLTIQCQVDSQVTMMFWYRQQPGQSLTLIATANQGSEATYESGFVIDKFPISRPNLTFSTLTVSNMSPEDSSIYLCSVEGKGASGYTFGSGTRLTVV.

The chain links TRBV29-1 to TRBJ2-1, with D hard to call. The CDR3 length is 11 residues. Per the germline V gene, CDR1 is SQVTM and CDR2 is ANQGSEA. Trimming left V 3 bases short and J 6 bases short, with 6 bases between. The CDR3: CSVDNLNEQFF. DNA of the CDR3: TGCAGCGTTGATAATCTCAATGAGCAGTTCTTC.

This chain links TRBV5-1 with TRBJ2-5; D is uncertain. The CDR3 loop spans 11 amino acids. The V end lost 4 bases, the J end lost 0 bases, and 1 base lay between the germline ends. Looked up from germline, CDR1 is SGHRS and CDR2 is YFSETQ. The CDR3: CASSDQETQYF. The CDR3 region has the DNA TGCGCCAGCAGCGACCAAGAGACCCAGTACTTC.

The chain has TRBV28 and TRBJ1-1; the D gene is possibly TRBD1 (5 bases). Germline CDR1 reads MDHEN; CDR2 reads SYDVKM. This CDR3 region has 16 residues. V was clipped by 2 bases and J by 5 bases, with 18 bases between them. The CDR3 region is CASSLVQGMWATEAFF. CDR3 DNA sequence: TGTGCCAGCAGTTTAGTGCAGGGAATGTGGGCTACTGAAGCTTTCTTT.

V gene TRBV30 combines with J gene TRBJ1-5; perhaps TRBD1 as D (6 bases). Germline-derived CDR1 and CDR2 are GTSNPN and SVGIG (reference sequence). The CDR3 is 11 residues long. The V end was cut by 5 bases, the J end by 7 bases, with 9 bases between. The CDR3 DNA is TGTGCCTGGCCTAGGGGGCAGCCCCAGCATTTT. Translating gives CAWPRGQPQHF.

This chain joins TRBV29-1 and TRBJ2-3, with TRBD1 matching over 8 bases. The CDR3 length is 13 residues. V dropped 4 bases and J dropped 2; count of bases not matched to a gene: 2. The V gene's germline CDR1 is SQVTM and CDR2 ANQGSEA. The CDR3 here is CSVGDRHTDTQYF. In DNA form, the CDR3 reads TGCAGCGTTGGGGACAGGCACACAGATACGCAGTATTTT.

This chain joins TRBV5-1 and TRBJ2-3; 8 nucleotides match TRBD2. The germline gives CDR1 SGHRS, CDR2 YFSETQ. Germline trimming cut 6 bases from V and 6 bases from J; bases unmatched to any gene: 9. This CDR3 spans 14 amino acids. This CDR3 reads CASKDRTSSDTQYF. The CDR3 DNA is TGCGCCAGCAAGGACCGGACTAGCTCTGATACGCAGTATTTT.

The chain employs TRBV29-1 and TRBJ1-1, with 7 bases lining up with TRBD1. The CDR3 extends over 13 amino acids. With 7 bases clipped from V and 1 base from J, the junction kept 6 bases outside the gene matches. CDR1 and CDR2 from the germline V gene are SQVTM and ANQGSEA. The CDR3 here is CSGKGATNTEAFF. CDR3 DNA: TGCAGCGGCAAGGGGGCCACGAACACTGAAGCTTTCTTT.